A selection of T cell receptor beta chains follows, all from one sample in a study of T cells expressing NK-cell markers. No DNA is given; TCRdb re-called the 5' RACE reads and lists each CDR3 protein once. Its clone listing holds over 100,000 distinct CDR3 sequences. The specimen sequenced was blood T cells: a sorted CD56 or NKG2C T cell subset, CD4+ or CD8+ T cells, or bulk PBMC T cells (not recorded which). All receptors come from a woman aged 18 to 75 in good health. Each CDR3 is given with its conserved first and last residue. The order of the fields is J gene, V gene, CDR3 protein.

j_gene: TRBJ2-3; v_gene: TRBV29-1; CDR3aa: CSVEFAWVASTDTQYF
j_gene: TRBJ2-1; v_gene: TRBV12-3/TRBV12-4; CDR3aa: CASSPKAGSYNEQFF
j_gene: TRBJ2-1; v_gene: TRBV6-1; CDR3aa: CASISGLGPHHEQFF
j_gene: TRBJ1-4; v_gene: TRBV5-1; CDR3aa: CASSLGATNEKLFF
j_gene: TRBJ2-5; v_gene: TRBV11-2; CDR3aa: CASSSWGETQYF
j_gene: TRBJ2-2; v_gene: TRBV20-1; CDR3aa: CSASVAEPNTGELFF
j_gene: TRBJ1-5; v_gene: TRBV2; CDR3aa: CATTNVDSEHQPQHF
j_gene: TRBJ2-7; v_gene: TRBV7-8; CDR3aa: CASSLFTGVSSYEQYF
j_gene: TRBJ2-1; v_gene: TRBV12-3/TRBV12-4; CDR3aa: CASSPLGGLGNNEQFF
j_gene: TRBJ2-7; v_gene: TRBV12-3/TRBV12-4; CDR3aa: CASSLEYGGPYEQYF
j_gene: TRBJ2-3; v_gene: TRBV7-3; CDR3aa: CASSPGQGAADTQYF
j_gene: TRBJ1-5; v_gene: TRBV7-8; CDR3aa: CASSLRSSNQPQHF
j_gene: TRBJ2-2; v_gene: TRBV7-2; CDR3aa: CASSLFPGQGTGGELFF
j_gene: TRBJ2-5; v_gene: TRBV20-1; CDR3aa: CSARPYLTSGGSPRTQYF
j_gene: TRBJ2-6; v_gene: TRBV6-4; CDR3aa: CASSDRSGANVLTF
j_gene: TRBJ2-1; v_gene: TRBV5-5; CDR3aa: CASSLPSGAYNEQFF
j_gene: TRBJ1-1; v_gene: TRBV7-9; CDR3aa: CASSLSIGGTEAFF
j_gene: TRBJ2-3; v_gene: TRBV7-3; CDR3aa: CASNSGTSGMTDTQYF
j_gene: TRBJ2-1; v_gene: TRBV5-8; CDR3aa: CASSLVGGSAYNEQFF
j_gene: TRBJ2-5; v_gene: TRBV20-1; CDR3aa: CSGSGVSWNQETQYF
j_gene: TRBJ2-1; v_gene: TRBV11-3; CDR3aa: CASQERGGNEQFF
j_gene: TRBJ1-1; v_gene: TRBV27; CDR3aa: CASSLGTATEAFF
j_gene: TRBJ2-1; v_gene: TRBV7-9; CDR3aa: CASSSQGRSYNEQFF
j_gene: TRBJ2-5; v_gene: TRBV4-3; CDR3aa: CASSQDLGPAETQYF
j_gene: TRBJ2-3; v_gene: TRBV3-1; CDR3aa: CASSPGTDTQYF
j_gene: TRBJ2-1; v_gene: TRBV4-3; CDR3aa: CASSRTGGGIDEQFF
j_gene: TRBJ2-7; v_gene: TRBV30; CDR3aa: CAWSSAYEQYF
j_gene: TRBJ2-2; v_gene: TRBV12-3/TRBV12-4; CDR3aa: CASSFGDLNTGELFF
j_gene: TRBJ2-1; v_gene: TRBV29-1; CDR3aa: CSVEWRGEGEQFF
j_gene: TRBJ2-7; v_gene: TRBV20-1; CDR3aa: CSARQTSGSLDQYF
j_gene: TRBJ2-1; v_gene: TRBV5-1; CDR3aa: CASSLAAGYNEQFF
j_gene: TRBJ1-2; v_gene: TRBV7-9; CDR3aa: CASSLEEFPDYGYTF
j_gene: TRBJ1-5; v_gene: TRBV9; CDR3aa: CASGQTLYQPQHF
j_gene: TRBJ2-1; v_gene: TRBV12-3/TRBV12-4; CDR3aa: CASSDFRSSYNDQFF
j_gene: TRBJ2-3; v_gene: TRBV11-1; CDR3aa: CATHGGGSDTQYF
j_gene: TRBJ2-3; v_gene: TRBV29-1; CDR3aa: CSVGVGDTQYF